This entry concerns a single TCR beta chain. The source of the sample is a study of control samples from healthy donors and cancer patients. Sequencing used immunoSEQ multiplex PCR; TCRdb keeps in-frame clones, though not all of them. The sample consists of approximately 140,000 clones, about 90% of them appearing once. The CDR3 runs 16 residues. The germline CDR1 and CDR2 sequences are MDHEN and SYDVKM. V gave up 5 bases and J gave up 4 bases; unmatched junction bases: 5. The sequenced sample was blood. The TCR was taken from a man younger than 35 in good health. This chain links TRBV28 with TRBJ2-1; TRBD2 matches at 13 bases. The CDR3 nucleotides read TGTGCCAGCAGTCAAGGACTAGCGGGGGAATACAATGAGCAGTTCTTC. Translating gives CASSQGLAGEYNEQFF.